This TCR beta chain was sequenced for a study of PD-L1 blockade in urothelial cancer. This CDR3 region has 18 residues. V shed 1 base and J shed 0 bases, with 16 bases lying between them. Germline V lookup: CDR1 LNHDA, CDR2 SQIVND (reference sequence). As for time point: pretreatment peripheral blood. Profiled with immunoSEQ multiplex PCR; TCRdb holds only in-frame clones, not every one. The sample consists of some 66,000 clones, approximately 84% of them appearing once. Sample: PBMCs, taken around atezolizumab (anti-PD-L1) treatment. The V call is TRBV19, the J call TRBJ1-5; D is undetermined. The source of this sequence is a man aged 60-69 years with urothelial cancer. The CDR3 sequence is CASSIGRGQAYSNQPQHF. The CDR3 nucleotides read TGTGCCAGTAGTATAGGCCGTGGGCAGGCTTATAGCAATCAGCCCCAGCATTTT.